This T cell receptor (beta chain) derives from a study of CD8 T cells in ankylosing spondylitis. Whole-study findings and limits: Blood from ankylosing spondylitis patients appeared to carry a characteristic roughly 8-variant TCR beta motif.

MiXCR, applied by TCRdb to the 5' RACE reads, yields one record per CDR3 protein. This repertoire shows fewer than 500,000 distinct CDR3 sequences, about 24% found once; its top ten account for 0.85% to 1%. This clonotype was recorded a few times. Its antigen is not identified. V lost 7 bases and J 6 bases, leaving 13 bases between the germline ends. Germline V CDR1 and CDR2: SQVTM, ANQGSEA. This CDR3 comprises 12 residues. The chain couples TRBV29-1 to TRBJ2-1, with a tentative D call TRBD2 (5 bases). The receptor's source is a male donor with ankylosing spondylitis. Material for sequencing was blood, either unsorted or a sorted T cell fraction (not recorded which). CDR3 amino acids: CSAPQEANEQFF. In DNA form, the CDR3 reads TGCAGCGCGCCCCAGGAGGCCAATGAGCAGTTCTTC.